The 8 T cell receptor beta chains in this list originate from one sample, sequenced in a study of beta chain features in type 1 diabetes. Expressed TCRB transcripts were sequenced after all isolated RNA was converted to cDNA. The method was immunoSEQ multiplex PCR; TCRdb's version includes in-frame clones alone and lacks a portion of them. The sample holds under 250,000 clones; about a tenth are singletons and the top ten take less than 1.5%. The specimen sequenced was central memory CD4+ T cells from blood. These receptor sequences come from a man aged 18 to 30 in good health.

V and J are TRBV7-3 and TRBJ2-7; a weak D match, TRBD2 (5 bases). V was cut by 5 bases and J by 5 bases, with 13 bases left in between. Germline-derived CDR1 and CDR2 are SGHTA and FQGTGA. The CDR3 loop spans 13 amino acids. The CDR3: CASSSGLSNEQYF. The CDR3 region has the DNA TGTGCCAGCAGCAGCGGACTGAGCAACGAGCAGTACTTC.

This clone was observed a handful of times. This chain connects TRBV2 to TRBJ1-1, with unresolved D. V lost 7 bases and J 1 base, leaving 7 bases between the germline ends. This CDR3 spans 12 amino acids. In germline, CDR1 is SNHLY, CDR2 FYNNEI. The CDR3, as DNA: TGTGCCAGCACCGGCCGGAACACTGAAGCTTTCTTT. Its translation is CASTGRNTEAFF. The whole variable domain, filled in from reference TRBV2 and TRBJ1-1, reads EPEVTQTPSHQVTQMGQEVILRCVPISNHLYFYWYRQILGQKVEFLVSFYNNEISEKSEIFDDQFSVERPDGSNFTLKIRSTKLEDSAMYFCASTGRNTEAFFGQGTRLTVV.

There are many counts of this clone. The rearrangement links TRBV7-2 to TRBJ2-3; 10 nucleotides align to TRBD1. The V gene end was trimmed by 2 bases and the J gene end by 5 bases; junction bases not matched to a gene: 4. The CDR3 sequence is 15 residues long. Germline CDR1 SGHTA, CDR2 FQGNSA. The CDR3 sequence is CASSLLRTGGDTQYF. In DNA, the CDR3 is TGTGCCAGCAGCTTATTGCGGACAGGGGGAGATACGCAGTATTTT.

The rearrangement uses TRBV28 and TRBJ1-1; 7 bases fit TRBD1. Germline CDR1 is MDHEN and CDR2 is SYDVKM. Trimming removed 5 bases from V and 1 base from J; junction bases left unmatched: 4. The CDR3 has 14 residues. The CDR3 loop is CASSAGGANTEAFF. The CDR3 DNA reads as TGTGCCAGCAGTGCAGGGGGTGCGAACACTGAAGCTTTCTTT. Supplemented by reference TRBV28 and TRBJ1-1, the full variable domain reads DVKVTQSSRYLVKRTGEKVFLECVQDMDHENMFWYRQDPGLGLRLIYFSYDVKMKEKGDIPEGYSVSREKKERFSLILESASTNQTSMYLCASSAGGANTEAFFGQGTRLTVV.

V and J are TRBV28 and TRBJ2-7; 13 bases map to TRBD2. The CDR3 length is 15 residues. Germline CDR1 and CDR2: MDHEN and SYDVKM. V shed 7 bases, J shed 0 bases, and the junction held 3 bases outside the gene matches. The CDR3, as DNA: TGTGCCAGCATAGGGACTAGCGGGACCTCCTACGAGCAGTACTTC. Encoded protein: CASIGTSGTSYEQYF.

The table lists this clone with many counts. This sample includes further DNA sequences coding for the same CDR3. The chain combines TRBV25-1 with TRBJ2-1; no reliable D call. The CDR3 contains 11 residues. CDR1 and CDR2 (germline): MGHDK, SYGVNS. Trimming shortened V by 7 bases and J by 4 bases, and 5 bases separated the two germline ends. CDR3 sequence (DNA): TGTGCCAGCACCGGGTACAATGAGCAGTTCTTC. Encoded protein: CASTGYNEQFF.

This chain connects TRBV5-1 to TRBJ2-1, with D possibly matching TRBD2 (5 bases). The CDR3 has 14 amino acids. CDR1 and CDR2 (germline): SGHRS, YFSETQ. V was shortened by 4 bases and J by 7 bases, with 15 bases between the two germline ends. CDR3 nucleotides: TGCGCCAGCAGCATCCTTGCGACGGGAAATGAGCAGTTCTTC. This codes for CASSILATGNEQFF.

Concerning this clone itself: This specimen includes other DNA sequences encoding the same CDR3. V usage is TRBV5-1 and J usage is TRBJ2-5; no clear D. Per germline, CDR1 SGHRS and CDR2 YFSETQ. Deletions cut 1 base from V and 2 bases from J, with 6 bases between. This CDR3 has 13 amino acids. The CDR3 loop is CASSLQPQETQYF. Written as DNA, the CDR3 is TGCGCCAGCAGCTTGCAGCCTCAAGAGACCCAGTACTTC.